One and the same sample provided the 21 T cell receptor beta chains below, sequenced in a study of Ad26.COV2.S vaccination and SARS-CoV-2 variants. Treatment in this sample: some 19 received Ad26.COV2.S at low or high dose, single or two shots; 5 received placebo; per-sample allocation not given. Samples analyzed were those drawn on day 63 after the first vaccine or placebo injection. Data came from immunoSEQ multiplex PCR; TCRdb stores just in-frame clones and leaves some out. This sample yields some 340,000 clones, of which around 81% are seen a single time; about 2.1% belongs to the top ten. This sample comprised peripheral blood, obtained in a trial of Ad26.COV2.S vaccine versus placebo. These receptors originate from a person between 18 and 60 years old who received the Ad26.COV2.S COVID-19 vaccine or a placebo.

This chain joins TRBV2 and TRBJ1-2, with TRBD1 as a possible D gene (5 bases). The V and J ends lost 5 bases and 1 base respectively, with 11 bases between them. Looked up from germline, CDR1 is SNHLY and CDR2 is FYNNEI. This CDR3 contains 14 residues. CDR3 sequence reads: CASSKSTVNYGYTF. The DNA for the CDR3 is TGTGCCAGCAGTAAGTCGACAGTTAACTATGGCTACACCTTC.

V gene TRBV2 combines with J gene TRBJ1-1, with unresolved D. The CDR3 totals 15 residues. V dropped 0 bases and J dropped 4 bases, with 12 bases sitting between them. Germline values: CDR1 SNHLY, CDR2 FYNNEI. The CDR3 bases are TGTGCCAGCAGTGAAGCCCCGGGGATTTCCACTGAAGCTTTCTTT. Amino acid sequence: CASSEAPGISTEAFF.

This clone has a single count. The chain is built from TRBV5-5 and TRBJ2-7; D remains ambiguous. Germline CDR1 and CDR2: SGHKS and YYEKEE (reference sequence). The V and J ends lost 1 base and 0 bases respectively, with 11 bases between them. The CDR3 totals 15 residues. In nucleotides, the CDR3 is TGTGCCAGCAGCTTGCGAGAGGTGAGCTCCTACGAGCAGTACTTC. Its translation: CASSLREVSSYEQYF.

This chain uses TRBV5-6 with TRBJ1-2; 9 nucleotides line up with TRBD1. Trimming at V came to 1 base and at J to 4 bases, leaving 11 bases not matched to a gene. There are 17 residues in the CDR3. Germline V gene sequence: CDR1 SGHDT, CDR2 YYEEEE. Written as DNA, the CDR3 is TGTGCCAGCAGCTTGATGACAGGGGGTATGGGGCGCTATGGCTACACCTTC. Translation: CASSLMTGGMGRYGYTF. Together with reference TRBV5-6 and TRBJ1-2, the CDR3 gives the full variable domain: DAGVTQSPTHLIKTRGQQVTLRCSPKSGHDTVSWYQQALGQGPQFIFQYYEEEERQRGNFPDRFSGHQFPNYSSELNVNALLLGDSALYLCASSLMTGGMGRYGYTFGSGTRLTVV.

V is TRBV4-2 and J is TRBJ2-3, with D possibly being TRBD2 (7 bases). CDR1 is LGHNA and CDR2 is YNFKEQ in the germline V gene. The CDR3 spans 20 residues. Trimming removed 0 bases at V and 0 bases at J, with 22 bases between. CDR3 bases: TGTGCCAGCAGCCAAGATTCGGCGGGGGCGAGCGGGGTTAGCACAGATACGCAGTATTTT. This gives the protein CASSQDSAGASGVSTDTQYF.

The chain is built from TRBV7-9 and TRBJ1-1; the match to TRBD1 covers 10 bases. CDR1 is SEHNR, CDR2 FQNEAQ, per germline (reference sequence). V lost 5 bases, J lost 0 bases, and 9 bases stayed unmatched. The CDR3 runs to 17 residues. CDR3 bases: TGTGCCAGCAGCCTCGGGACAGGGGAGGGAATGAACACTGAAGCTTTCTTT. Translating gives CASSLGTGEGMNTEAFF. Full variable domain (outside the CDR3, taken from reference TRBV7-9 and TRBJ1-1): DTGVSQNPRHKITKRGQNVTFRCDPISEHNRLYWYRQTLGQGPEFLTYFQNEAQLEKSRLLSDRFSAERPKGSFSTLEIQRTEQGDSAMYLCASSLGTGEGMNTEAFFGQGTRLTVV.

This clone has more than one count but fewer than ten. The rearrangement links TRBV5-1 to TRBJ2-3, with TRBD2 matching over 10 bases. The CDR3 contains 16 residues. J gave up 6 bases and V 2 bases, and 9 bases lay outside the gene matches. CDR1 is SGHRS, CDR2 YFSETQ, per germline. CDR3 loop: CASSFMTSGSGDTQYF. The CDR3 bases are TGCGCCAGCAGCTTTATGACTAGCGGGTCAGGTGATACGCAGTATTTT. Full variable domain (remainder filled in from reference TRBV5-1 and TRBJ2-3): KAGVTQTPRYLIKTRGQQVTLSCSPISGHRSVSWYQQTPGQGLQFLFEYFSETQRNKGNFPGRFSGRQFSNSRSEMNVSTLELGDSALYLCASSFMTSGSGDTQYFGPGTRLTVL.

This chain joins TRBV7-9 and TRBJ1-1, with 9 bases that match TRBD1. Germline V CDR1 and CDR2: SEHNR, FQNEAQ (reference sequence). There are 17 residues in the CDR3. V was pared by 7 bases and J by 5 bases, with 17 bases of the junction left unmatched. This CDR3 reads CASIPLPGTGKLTEAFF. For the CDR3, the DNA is TGTGCCAGCATCCCCTTACCCGGGACAGGGAAGTTAACTGAAGCTTTCTTT.

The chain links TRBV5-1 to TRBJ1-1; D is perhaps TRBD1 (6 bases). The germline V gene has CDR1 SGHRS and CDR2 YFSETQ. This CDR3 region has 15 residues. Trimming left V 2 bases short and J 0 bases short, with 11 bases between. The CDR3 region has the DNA TGCGCCAGCAGCTTTAAACAGGGCATGAACACTGAAGCTTTCTTT. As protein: CASSFKQGMNTEAFF.

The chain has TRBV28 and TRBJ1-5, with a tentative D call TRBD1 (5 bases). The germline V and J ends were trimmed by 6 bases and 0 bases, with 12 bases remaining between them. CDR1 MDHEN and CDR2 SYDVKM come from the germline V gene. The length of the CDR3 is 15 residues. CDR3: CASRVGGDSNQPQHF. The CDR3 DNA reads TGTGCCAGCAGGGTCGGGGGGGATAGCAATCAGCCCCAGCATTTT.

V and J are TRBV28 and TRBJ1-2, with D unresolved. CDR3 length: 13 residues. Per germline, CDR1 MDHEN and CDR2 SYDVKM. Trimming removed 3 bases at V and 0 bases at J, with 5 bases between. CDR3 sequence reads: CASSLPANYGYTF. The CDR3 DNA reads TGTGCCAGCAGTTTGCCAGCTAACTATGGCTACACCTTC.

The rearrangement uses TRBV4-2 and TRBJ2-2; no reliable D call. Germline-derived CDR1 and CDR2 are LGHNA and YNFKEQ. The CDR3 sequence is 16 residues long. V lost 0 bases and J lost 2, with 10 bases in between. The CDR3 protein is CASSQEVAANTGELFF. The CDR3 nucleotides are TGTGCCAGCAGCCAAGAAGTGGCGGCTAACACCGGGGAGCTGTTTTTT.

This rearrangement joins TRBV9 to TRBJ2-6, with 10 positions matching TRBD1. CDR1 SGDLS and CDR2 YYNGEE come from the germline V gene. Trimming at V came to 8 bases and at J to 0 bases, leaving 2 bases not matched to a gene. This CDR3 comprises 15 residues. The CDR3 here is CASRQGASGANVLTF. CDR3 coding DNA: TGTGCCAGTCGACAGGGGGCCTCTGGGGCCAACGTCCTGACTTTC.

CDR3 DNA sequence: TGTGCCAGTAACAGGGGAAATCAGCCCCAGCATTTT. It specifies CASNRGNQPQHF. The gene calls are TRBV5-8 and TRBJ1-5; 7 bases are a match to TRBD1. The germline V gene has CDR1 SGHTS and CDR2 YDEGEE. The CDR3 is made up of 12 amino acids. J was trimmed by 4 bases and V by 8 bases; bases with no gene match: 3. Full variable domain (rest looked up from reference TRBV5-8 and TRBJ1-5): EAGVTQSPTHLIKTRGQQATLRCSPISGHTSVYWYQQALGLGLQFLLWYDEGEERNRGNFPPRFSGRQFPNYSSELNVNALELEDSALYLCASNRGNQPQHFGDGTRLSIL.

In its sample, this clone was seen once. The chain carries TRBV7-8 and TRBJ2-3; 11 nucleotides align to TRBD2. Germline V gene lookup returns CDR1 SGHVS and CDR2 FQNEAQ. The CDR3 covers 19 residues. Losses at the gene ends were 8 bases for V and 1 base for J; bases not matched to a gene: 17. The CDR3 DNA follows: TGTGCCAGCTGGGGACTAGCGGTGTTCCCCTCTGGGGGCACAGATACGCAGTATTTT. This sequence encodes CASWGLAVFPSGGTDTQYF.

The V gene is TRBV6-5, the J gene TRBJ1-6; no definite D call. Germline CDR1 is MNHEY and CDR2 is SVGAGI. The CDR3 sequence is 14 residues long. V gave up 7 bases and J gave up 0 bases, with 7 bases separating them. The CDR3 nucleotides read TGTGCCAGCATGTCCAGCTCCTATAATTCACCCCTCCACTTT. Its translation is CASMSSSYNSPLHF.

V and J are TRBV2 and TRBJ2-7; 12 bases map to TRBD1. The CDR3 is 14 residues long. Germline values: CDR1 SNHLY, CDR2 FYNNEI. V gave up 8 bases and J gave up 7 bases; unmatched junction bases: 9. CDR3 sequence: CASCRDRGPCEQYF. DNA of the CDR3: TGTGCCAGCTGCCGGGACAGGGGGCCGTGTGAGCAGTACTTC.

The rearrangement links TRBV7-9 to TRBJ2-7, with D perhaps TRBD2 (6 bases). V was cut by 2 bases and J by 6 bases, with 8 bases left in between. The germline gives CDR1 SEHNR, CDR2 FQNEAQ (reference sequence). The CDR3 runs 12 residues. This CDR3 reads CASSLQGGEQYF. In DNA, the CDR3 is TGTGCCAGCAGCTTACAGGGAGGCGAGCAGTACTTC.

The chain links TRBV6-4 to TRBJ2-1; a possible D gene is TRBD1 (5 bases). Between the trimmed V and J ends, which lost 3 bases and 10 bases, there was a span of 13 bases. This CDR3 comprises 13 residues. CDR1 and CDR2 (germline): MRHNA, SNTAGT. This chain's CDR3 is CASSDFPRTEQFF. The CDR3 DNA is TGTGCCAGCAGTGATTTTCCGCGGACAGAGCAGTTCTTC.

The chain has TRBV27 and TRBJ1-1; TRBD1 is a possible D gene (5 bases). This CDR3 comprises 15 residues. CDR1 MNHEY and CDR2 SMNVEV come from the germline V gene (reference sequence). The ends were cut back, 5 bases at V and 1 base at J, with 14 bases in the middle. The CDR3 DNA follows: TGTGCCAGCAGTCCCCCCCGGGGCTCGAACACTGAAGCTTTCTTT. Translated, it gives CASSPPRGSNTEAFF.

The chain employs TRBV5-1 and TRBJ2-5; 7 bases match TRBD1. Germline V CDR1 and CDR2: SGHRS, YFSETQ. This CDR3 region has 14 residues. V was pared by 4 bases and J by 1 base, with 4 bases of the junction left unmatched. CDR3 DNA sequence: TGCGCCAGCAGCGCCACAGGGGTCCAAGAGACCCAGTACTTC. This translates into CASSATGVQETQYF.